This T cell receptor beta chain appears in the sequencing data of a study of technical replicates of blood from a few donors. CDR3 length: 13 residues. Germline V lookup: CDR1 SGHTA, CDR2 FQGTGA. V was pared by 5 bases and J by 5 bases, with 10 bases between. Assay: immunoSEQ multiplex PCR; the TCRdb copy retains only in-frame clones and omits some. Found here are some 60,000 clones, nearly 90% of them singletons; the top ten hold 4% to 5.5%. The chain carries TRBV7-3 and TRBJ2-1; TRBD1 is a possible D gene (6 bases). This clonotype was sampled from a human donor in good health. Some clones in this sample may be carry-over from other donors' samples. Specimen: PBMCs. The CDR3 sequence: CASSVGQNNEQFF. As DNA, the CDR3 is TGTGCCAGCAGCGTCGGACAGAACAATGAGCAGTTCTTC.